These 23 T cell receptor beta chains were all obtained from the same sample, sequenced in a study of blood T cell repertoires in COVID-19. The method was immunoSEQ multiplex PCR; TCRdb's version includes in-frame clones alone and lacks a portion of them. Here the sample spans 150,000 to 200,000 clones, 86% being singletons. Specimen: PBMCs or T cells enriched from blood (not recorded which). These receptors originate from a woman in her 30s who had recovered from COVID-19.

The rearrangement joins TRBV3-1 (or the pseudogene TRBV3-2) to TRBJ1-1; 7 bases agree with TRBD1. CDR1 LGHDT and CDR2 YNNKEL come from the germline V gene (reference sequence). This CDR3 has 14 amino acids. V shed 4 bases, J shed 6 bases, and the junction held 8 bases outside the gene matches. DNA for the CDR3: TGTGCCAGCAGCCGAGGGGGCGCGAATGCTGAAGCTTTCTTT. It specifies CASSRGGANAEAFF.

CDR3 amino acids: CASSDGTGLHEQYF. The CDR3, as DNA: TGTGCCAGCAGTGACGGGACAGGGCTTCACGAGCAGTACTTC. V is TRBV25-1 and J is TRBJ2-7; 9 positions agree with TRBD1. In germline, CDR1 is MGHDK, CDR2 SYGVNS. J gave up 5 bases and V 3 bases, and 5 bases lay outside the gene matches. The CDR3 length is 14 residues.

J is TRBJ2-3 and V is TRBV11-3; 8 bases align to TRBD2. The CDR3 is made up of 17 amino acids. The junction had 10 bases not matched to a gene; V was cut back by 3 bases and J by 2 bases. Germline V CDR1 and CDR2: SGHNT, YENEEA. This chain's CDR3 is CASSLGQRESVTDTQYF. In DNA, the CDR3 is TGTGCCAGCAGCTTGGGTCAGCGGGAGTCGGTCACAGATACGCAGTATTTT.

This clone came up a few times. The chain employs TRBV5-4 and TRBJ1-2, with a possible D match to TRBD1 (6 bases). The CDR3 length is 15 residues. V was shortened by 3 bases and J by 7 bases, with 19 bases between the two germline ends. The germline gives CDR1 SGHNT, CDR2 YYREEE (reference sequence). CDR3 residues: CASSSIETGLGGYTF. CDR3 DNA: TGTGCCAGCAGCTCGATCGAAACAGGGCTAGGTGGCTACACCTTC.

CDR3 in DNA: TGTGCCAGCAGCCTACAACGGGGACTTCGGGCCTACAATGAGCAGTTCTTC. Protein: CASSLQRGLRAYNEQFF. V and J are TRBV14 and TRBJ2-1, with D possibly being TRBD2 (6 bases). The V gene lost 4 bases and the J gene lost 2 bases, with 18 bases spanning the gap. CDR3 size: 17 residues. CDR1 and CDR2 from the germline V gene are SGHDN and FVKESK.

The chain uses TRBV5-1 and TRBJ2-2, with 11 bases lining up with TRBD2. CDR1 is SGHRS and CDR2 is YFSETQ in the germline V gene. This CDR3 contains 15 residues. The V and J ends lost 7 bases and 4 bases, in that order; junction bases with no gene match: 6. The CDR3 region is CASGRLAGSTGELFF. CDR3 nucleotides: TGCGCCAGCGGGAGACTAGCGGGAAGCACCGGGGAGCTGTTTTTT.

The chain uses TRBV7-8 and TRBJ1-2, with 10 nucleotides matching TRBD1. CDR3 size: 14 residues. The germline gives CDR1 SGHVS, CDR2 FQNEAQ. Trimming removed 6 bases from V and 8 bases from J; junction bases left unmatched: 9. CDR3 protein: CASSFTGTGDGYTF. The CDR3 bases are TGTGCCAGCAGTTTTACCGGGACAGGGGACGGCTACACCTTC.

The J gene is TRBJ1-3, the V gene TRBV5-1, with D perhaps TRBD1 (6 bases). V lost 3 bases, J lost 3 bases, and 13 bases lay in between. The CDR3 has 15 amino acids. The V gene's germline CDR1 is SGHRS and CDR2 YFSETQ. CDR3 in amino acids: CASSSSGTFGNTIYF. CDR3 coding DNA: TGCGCCAGCAGCTCTTCCGGGACATTTGGAAACACCATATATTTT.

This chain connects TRBV14 to TRBJ2-7, with D possibly being TRBD2 (7 bases). V lost 2 bases and J lost 2, with 16 bases in between. The V gene's germline CDR1 is SGHDN and CDR2 FVKESK. This CDR3 spans 16 amino acids. In DNA form, the CDR3 reads TGTGCCAGCAGCCAAACCCGTACAGGGACTACCTACGAGCAGTACTTC. This gives the protein CASSQTRTGTTYEQYF.

The chain is built from TRBV7-9 and TRBJ2-1; TRBD2 matches at 16 bases. The CDR3 runs to 18 residues. Germline-derived CDR1 and CDR2 are SEHNR and FQNEAQ (reference sequence). After removal of 4 bases from V and 8 bases from J, the junction contained 11 bases not matched to a gene. CDR3: CASSSGLAGGPGLDEQFF. In DNA, the CDR3 is TGTGCCAGCAGCTCGGGACTAGCGGGAGGGCCGGGATTAGATGAGCAGTTCTTC.

The chain joins TRBV24-1 to TRBJ2-5; a weak D match, TRBD2 (7 bases). Germline V CDR1 and CDR2: KGHDR, SFDVKD. The CDR3 totals 14 residues. The V end was cut by 3 bases, the J end by 5 bases, with 12 bases between. The CDR3 loop reads CATSDGGAHETQYF. The CDR3 DNA sequence: TGTGCCACCAGTGATGGGGGGGCCCATGAGACCCAGTACTTC.

The V gene is TRBV12-3 or TRBV12-4, the J gene TRBJ2-7, with 9 bases lining up with TRBD1. This CDR3 comprises 13 residues. With V trimmed by 3 bases and J by 7 bases, 4 bases remained unmatched. For the CDR3, the DNA is TGTGCCAGCAGTTTGGGACAGGGCTGGGAGCAGTACTTC. Its translation: CASSLGQGWEQYF.

This chain connects TRBV15 to TRBJ2-5, with D possibly being TRBD2 (5 bases). The V gene lost 1 base and the J gene lost 1 base, with 7 bases spanning the gap. Germline V gives CDR1 LNHNV, CDR2 YYDKDF (reference sequence). The CDR3 has 14 residues. Written as DNA, the CDR3 is TGTGCCACCAGCAGAGGCCGGGGCCAAGAGACCCAGTACTTC. Amino acid sequence: CATSRGRGQETQYF.

The rearrangement joins TRBV2 to TRBJ2-2; D not resolved. The CDR3 is 13 amino acids. V dropped 5 bases and J dropped 5 bases, with 9 bases sitting between them. CDR1 and CDR2 from the germline V gene are SNHLY and FYNNEI. The CDR3 is CASSPTLTGELFF. In DNA form, the CDR3 reads TGTGCCAGCAGTCCGACTTTGACCGGGGAGCTGTTTTTT.

This clone appeared once. The chain recombines TRBV7-2 with TRBJ1-1; D is possibly TRBD1 (5 bases). V lost 4 bases and J 6 bases, leaving 12 bases between the germline ends. The germline gives CDR1 SGHTA, CDR2 FQGNSA. The CDR3 is made up of 13 amino acids. CDR3 bases: TGTGCCAGCAGCTCTCTTGGGGGGTCTGAAGCTTTCTTT. Translating gives CASSSLGGSEAFF.

The V gene is TRBV5-1, the J gene TRBJ2-7, with TRBD1 matching 9 bases. The germline V gene encodes CDR1 SGHRS and CDR2 YFSETQ. CDR3 length: 12 residues. The V and J ends lost 3 bases and 12 bases, in that order; junction bases with no gene match: 7. Here the CDR3 DNA reads TGCGCCAGCAGCTCTACAGGGGGCGCCCCGTACTTC. This codes for CASSSTGGAPYF.

The V gene is TRBV4-1, the J gene TRBJ2-1, with TRBD2 as a possible D gene (5 bases). Germline V gene lookup returns CDR1 MGHRA and CDR2 YSYEKL. V was cut by 4 bases and J by 6 bases, with 10 bases left in between. This CDR3 has 13 residues. The CDR3 sequence is CASSPGSSNEQFF. The CDR3 DNA sequence: TGCGCCAGCAGCCCGGGGTCGAGCAATGAGCAGTTCTTC.

The chain carries TRBV2 and TRBJ2-2; 7 bases line up with TRBD1. V lost 7 bases to trimming and J lost 2 bases; unmatched junction nucleotides: 4. CDR3 length: 14 amino acids. Per the germline V gene, CDR1 is SNHLY and CDR2 is FYNNEI. CDR3 protein: CASIRQGNTGELFF. CDR3 DNA: TGTGCCAGCATCAGACAGGGTAACACCGGGGAGCTGTTTTTT.

This chain joins TRBV12-5 and TRBJ2-2; 8 nucleotides agree with TRBD2. V lost 2 bases and J lost 3; bases outside the gene matches: 5. CDR3 length: 16 amino acids. Germline V gene lookup returns CDR1 LGHNT and CDR2 FRNRAP. CDR3 in amino acids: CASGLIAGYYTGELFF. The CDR3 region has the DNA TGTGCTAGTGGTTTGATAGCGGGATATTACACCGGGGAGCTGTTTTTT.

In this sample, this clone turned up once. This sequence joins TRBV4-2 and TRBJ2-3; 13 bases are a match to TRBD2. Germline V CDR1 and CDR2: LGHNA, YNFKEQ. J gave up 4 bases and V 4 bases, and 8 bases lay outside the gene matches. The CDR3 contains 17 residues. CDR3 loop: CASSLSGLAGNADTQYF. CDR3 in DNA: TGTGCCAGCAGCCTCTCGGGACTAGCGGGAAACGCAGATACGCAGTATTTT.

The chain couples TRBV19 to TRBJ2-3, with 10 nucleotides matching TRBD2. This CDR3 comprises 17 residues. Looked up from germline, CDR1 is LNHDA and CDR2 is SQIVND (reference sequence). V shed 4 bases and J 4 bases; nucleotides not matched to a gene: 11. The CDR3 loop is CASSKRPSGSSADTQYF. Here the CDR3 DNA reads TGTGCCAGTAGTAAGCGACCTAGCGGGAGTTCGGCAGATACGCAGTATTTT. The variable domain in full, completed from reference TRBV19 and TRBJ2-3, reads DGGITQSPKYLFRKEGQNVTLSCEQNLNHDAMYWYRQDPGQGLRLIYYSQIVNDFQKGDIAEGYSVSREKKESFPLTVTSAQKNPTAFYLCASSKRPSGSSADTQYFGPGTRLTVL.

The J gene is TRBJ2-5, the V gene TRBV28; weak D call: TRBD2 (5 bases). The CDR3 loop spans 16 amino acids. Trimming took 3 bases from V and 2 from J, leaving 16 bases between them. Germline V lookup: CDR1 MDHEN, CDR2 SYDVKM. This CDR3 reads CASSFLRGRKQETQYF. The CDR3 coding sequence is TGTGCCAGCAGTTTCCTTCGGGGAAGGAAGCAAGAGACCCAGTACTTC. Looking up the rest from reference TRBV28 and TRBJ2-5 gives the full variable domain: DVKVTQSSRYLVKRTGEKVFLECVQDMDHENMFWYRQDPGLGLRLIYFSYDVKMKEKGDIPEGYSVSREKKERFSLILESASTNQTSMYLCASSFLRGRKQETQYFGPGTRLLVL.

The V gene is TRBV2, the J gene TRBJ2-5; TRBD2 is a possible D gene (6 bases). Germline-derived CDR1 and CDR2 are SNHLY and FYNNEI. The CDR3 sequence is 13 residues long. Trimming left V 3 bases short and J 5 bases short, with 10 bases between. DNA for the CDR3: TGTGCCAGCAGTGAGGAGGGGTCCGAGACCCAGTACTTC. This encodes CASSEEGSETQYF.